This T cell receptor (beta chain) derives from a study of shared T cell receptors in the human thymus. Produced via immunoSEQ multiplex PCR; TCRdb's table is partial and in-frame only. The sample includes about 660,000 clones, 85% to 90% of them seen just once. V lost 1 base, J lost 2 bases, and 14 bases lay in between. This CDR3 spans 16 amino acids. Germline assignment: CDR1 LGHNA and CDR2 YNFKEQ. Separately, the same data were catalogued under a study of human thymus T cells.

The source is a boy younger than two with a congenital heart defect. The sequencing sample was made of thymocytes. The V and J genes are TRBV4-2 and TRBJ1-1; tentative D call: TRBD1 (5 bases). CDR3 loop: CASSQALAGENTEAFF. The CDR3 region has the DNA TGTGCCAGCAGCCAAGCCCTAGCGGGGGAAAACACTGAAGCTTTCTTT.